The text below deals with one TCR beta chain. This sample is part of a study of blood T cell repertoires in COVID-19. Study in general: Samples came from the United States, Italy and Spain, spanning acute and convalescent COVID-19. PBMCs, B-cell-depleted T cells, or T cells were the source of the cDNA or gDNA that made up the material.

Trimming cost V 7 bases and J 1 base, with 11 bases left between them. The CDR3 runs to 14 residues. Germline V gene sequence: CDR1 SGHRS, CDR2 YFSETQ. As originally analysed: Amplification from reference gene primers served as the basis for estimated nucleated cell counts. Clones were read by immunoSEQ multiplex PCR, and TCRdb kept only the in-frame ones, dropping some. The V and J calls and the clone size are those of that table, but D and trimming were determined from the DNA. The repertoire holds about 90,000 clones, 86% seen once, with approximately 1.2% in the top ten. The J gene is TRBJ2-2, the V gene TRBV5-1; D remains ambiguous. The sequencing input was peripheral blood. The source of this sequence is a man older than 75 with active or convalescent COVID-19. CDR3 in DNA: TGCGCCAGCTTCGACACGATGAACACCGGGGAGCTGTTTTTT. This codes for CASFDTMNTGELFF.